This T cell receptor beta chain derives from a study of T-cell reconstitution after alpha-beta-depleted transplantation in children. Study-wide findings and caveats: Expanded graft clones, several hundred of them, were reportedly the source of alpha-beta T cells about two months after transplant. For some patients, TCRbeta diversity was high at day 60 because of recipient T cells and thymic progenitors that survived. Newly made T cells mostly supplied T-cell counts and diversity one year after transplant.

From germline, CDR1 is MNHNS and CDR2 SASEGT. CDR3 length: 16 amino acids. V lost 4 bases and J lost 2, with 16 bases in between. Details on this clonotype: No antigen is known for it.

A library of TCRbeta sequences, prepared with unique molecular identifiers, was generated. TCRdb re-analysed the PCR reads in MiXCR, keeping a single row per CDR3 protein. The sample contains 400,000 to 550,000 distinct CDR3 sequences, roughly 10% of which appear only once. Sequences were derived from PBMCs, sampled before TCRalphabeta/CD19-depleted stem cell transplant. The source is a child aged 2 to 15 with inherited bone marrow failure, due to receive a stem cell transplant. The chain uses TRBV6-1 and TRBJ2-3; D may correspond to TRBD1 or TRBD2 (5 bases each). The CDR3 loop is CASSGAPGRTTDTQYF. The CDR3 nucleotides are TGTGCCAGCAGTGGGGCCCCGGGACGCACCACAGATACGCAGTATTTT.